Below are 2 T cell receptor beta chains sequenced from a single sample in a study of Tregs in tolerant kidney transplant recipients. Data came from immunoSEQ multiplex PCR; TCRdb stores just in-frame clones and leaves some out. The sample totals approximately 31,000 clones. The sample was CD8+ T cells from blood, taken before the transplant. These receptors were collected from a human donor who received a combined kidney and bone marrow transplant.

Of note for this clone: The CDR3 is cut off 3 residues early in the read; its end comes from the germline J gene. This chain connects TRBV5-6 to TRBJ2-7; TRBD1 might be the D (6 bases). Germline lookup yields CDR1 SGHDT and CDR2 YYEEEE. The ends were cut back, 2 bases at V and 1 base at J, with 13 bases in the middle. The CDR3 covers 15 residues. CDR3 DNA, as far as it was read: TGTGCCAGCAGCTTTGCAGGGGAGCCGTCCTACGAG. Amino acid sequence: CASSFAGEPSYE. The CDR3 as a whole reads CASSFAGEPSYEQYF.

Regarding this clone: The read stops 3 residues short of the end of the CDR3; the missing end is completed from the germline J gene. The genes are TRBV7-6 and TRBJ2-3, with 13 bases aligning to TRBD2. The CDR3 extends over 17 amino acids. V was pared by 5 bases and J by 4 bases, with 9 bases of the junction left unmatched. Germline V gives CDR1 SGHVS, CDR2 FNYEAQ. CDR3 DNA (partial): TGTGCCAGCAGCCTCTGGACTAGCGGGGGTCCCGCAGATACG. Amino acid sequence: CASSLWTSGGPADT. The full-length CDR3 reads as CASSLWTSGGPADTQYF.